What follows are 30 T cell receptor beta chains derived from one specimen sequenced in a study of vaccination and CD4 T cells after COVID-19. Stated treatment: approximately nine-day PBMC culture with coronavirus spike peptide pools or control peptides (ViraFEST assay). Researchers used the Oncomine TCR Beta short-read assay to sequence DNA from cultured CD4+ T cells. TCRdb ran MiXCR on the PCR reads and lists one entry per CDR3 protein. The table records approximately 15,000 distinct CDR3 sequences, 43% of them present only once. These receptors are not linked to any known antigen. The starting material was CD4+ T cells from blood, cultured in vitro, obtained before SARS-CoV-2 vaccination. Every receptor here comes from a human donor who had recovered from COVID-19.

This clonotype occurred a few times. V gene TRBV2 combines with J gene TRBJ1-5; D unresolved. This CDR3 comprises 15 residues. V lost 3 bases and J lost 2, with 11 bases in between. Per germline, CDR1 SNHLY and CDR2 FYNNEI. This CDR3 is CASSDEGVGNQPQHF. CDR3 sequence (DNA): TGTGCCAGCAGTGATGAGGGAGTCGGCAATCAGCCCCAGCATTTT.

CDR3 DNA: TGTGCCAGCAGCTTAGCGAGCGGGGGGGCCTGGGGCGAGCAGTACTTC. Its protein product is CASSLASGGAWGEQYF. The chain recombines TRBV11-2 with TRBJ2-7; 10 nucleotides align to TRBD2. The CDR3 runs 16 residues. Trimming took 1 base from V and 6 from J; bases not matched to a gene: 9. CDR1 is SGHAT and CDR2 is FQNNGV in the germline V gene.

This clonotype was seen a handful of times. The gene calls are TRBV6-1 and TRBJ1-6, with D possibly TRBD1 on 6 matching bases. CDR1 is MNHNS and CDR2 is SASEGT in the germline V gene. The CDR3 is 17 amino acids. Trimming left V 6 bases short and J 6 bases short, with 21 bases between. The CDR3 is CASRSLGAGGVNSPLHF. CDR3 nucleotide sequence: TGTGCCAGCAGGAGCCTGGGGGCTGGAGGTGTTAATTCACCCCTCCACTTT.

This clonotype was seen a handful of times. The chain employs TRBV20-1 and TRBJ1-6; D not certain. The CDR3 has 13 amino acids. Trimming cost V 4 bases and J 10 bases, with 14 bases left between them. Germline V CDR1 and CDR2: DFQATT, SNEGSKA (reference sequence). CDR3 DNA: TGCAGTGCTATACAGACCGGTGACTCACCCCTCCACTTT. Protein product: CSAIQTGDSPLHF.

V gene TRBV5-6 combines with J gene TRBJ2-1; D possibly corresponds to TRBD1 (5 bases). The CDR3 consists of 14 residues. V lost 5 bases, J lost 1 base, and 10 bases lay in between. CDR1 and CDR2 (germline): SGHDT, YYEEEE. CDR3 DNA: TGTGCCAGCAGTAGGAAGGGGTCCTACAATGAGCAGTTCTTC. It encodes CASSRKGSYNEQFF.

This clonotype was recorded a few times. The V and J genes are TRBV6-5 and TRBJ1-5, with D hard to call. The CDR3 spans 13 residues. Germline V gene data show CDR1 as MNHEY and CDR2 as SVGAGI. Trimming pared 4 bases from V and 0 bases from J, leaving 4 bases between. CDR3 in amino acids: CASSLHSNQPQHF. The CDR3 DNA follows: TGTGCCAGCAGTTTACATAGCAATCAGCCCCAGCATTTT.

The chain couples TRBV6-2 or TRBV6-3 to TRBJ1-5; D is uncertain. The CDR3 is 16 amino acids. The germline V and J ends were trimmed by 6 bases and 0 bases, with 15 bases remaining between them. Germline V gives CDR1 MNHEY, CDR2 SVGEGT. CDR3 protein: CASSRSTSSSNQPQHF. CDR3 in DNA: TGTGCCAGCAGCCGATCCACGAGCTCTAGCAATCAGCCCCAGCATTTT.

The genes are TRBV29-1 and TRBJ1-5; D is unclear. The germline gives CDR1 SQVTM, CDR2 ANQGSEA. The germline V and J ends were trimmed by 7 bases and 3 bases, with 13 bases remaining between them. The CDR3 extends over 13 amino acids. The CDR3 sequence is CSASLAFNQPQHF. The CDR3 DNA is TGCAGCGCTTCTTTAGCCTTCAATCAGCCCCAGCATTTT.

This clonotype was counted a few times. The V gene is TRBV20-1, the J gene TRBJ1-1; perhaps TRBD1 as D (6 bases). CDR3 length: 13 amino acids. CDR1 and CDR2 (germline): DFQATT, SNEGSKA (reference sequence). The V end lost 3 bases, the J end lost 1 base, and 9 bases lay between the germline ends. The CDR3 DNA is TGCAGTGCTAGGCTCAGGGGGAACACTGAAGCTTTCTTT. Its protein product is CSARLRGNTEAFF.

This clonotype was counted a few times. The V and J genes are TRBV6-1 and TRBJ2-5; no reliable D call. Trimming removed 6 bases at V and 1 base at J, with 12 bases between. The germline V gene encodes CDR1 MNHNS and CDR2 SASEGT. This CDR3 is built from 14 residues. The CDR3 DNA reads TGTGCCAGCAGCCCTGTCCGGACCCAAGAGACCCAGTACTTC. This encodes CASSPVRTQETQYF.

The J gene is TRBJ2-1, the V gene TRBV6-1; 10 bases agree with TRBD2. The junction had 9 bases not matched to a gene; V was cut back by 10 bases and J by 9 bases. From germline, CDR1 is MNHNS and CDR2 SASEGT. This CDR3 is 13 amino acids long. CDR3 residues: CATEREGFGEQFF. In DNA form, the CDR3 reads TGTGCCACCGAGCGGGAGGGGTTCGGTGAGCAGTTCTTC.

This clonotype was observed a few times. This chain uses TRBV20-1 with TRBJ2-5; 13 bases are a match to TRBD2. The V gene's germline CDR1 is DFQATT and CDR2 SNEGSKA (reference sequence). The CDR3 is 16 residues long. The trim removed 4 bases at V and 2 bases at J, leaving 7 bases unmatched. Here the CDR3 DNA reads TGCAGTGCTACCTCCGAGGGACTAGCGGGGCAAGAGACCCAGTACTTC. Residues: CSATSEGLAGQETQYF.

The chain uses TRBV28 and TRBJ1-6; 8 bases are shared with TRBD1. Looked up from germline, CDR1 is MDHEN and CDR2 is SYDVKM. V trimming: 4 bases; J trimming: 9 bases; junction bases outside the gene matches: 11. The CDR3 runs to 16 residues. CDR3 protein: CASSSPQGARASPLHF. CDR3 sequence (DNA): TGTGCCAGCAGTTCACCTCAGGGGGCGCGGGCTTCACCCCTCCACTTT.

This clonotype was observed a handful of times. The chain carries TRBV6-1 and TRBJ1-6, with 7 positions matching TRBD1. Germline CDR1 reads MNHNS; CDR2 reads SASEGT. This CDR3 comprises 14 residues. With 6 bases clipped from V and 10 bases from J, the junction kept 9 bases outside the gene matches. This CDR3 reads CASSQRQGGSPLHF. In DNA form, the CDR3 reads TGTGCCAGCAGCCAACGACAGGGCGGCTCACCCCTCCACTTT.

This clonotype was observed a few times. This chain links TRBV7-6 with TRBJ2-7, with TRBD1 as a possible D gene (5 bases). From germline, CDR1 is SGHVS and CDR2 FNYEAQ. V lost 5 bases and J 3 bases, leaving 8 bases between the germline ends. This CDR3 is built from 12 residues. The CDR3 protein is CASSAQGYEQYF. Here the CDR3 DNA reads TGTGCCAGCAGCGCGCAGGGCTACGAGCAGTACTTC.

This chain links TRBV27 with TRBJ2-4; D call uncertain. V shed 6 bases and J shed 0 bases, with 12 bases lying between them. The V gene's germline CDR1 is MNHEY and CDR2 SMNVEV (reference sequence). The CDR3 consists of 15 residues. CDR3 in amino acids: CASRPGFVAKNIQYF. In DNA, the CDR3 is TGTGCCAGCAGGCCGGGTTTTGTAGCCAAAAACATTCAGTACTTC.

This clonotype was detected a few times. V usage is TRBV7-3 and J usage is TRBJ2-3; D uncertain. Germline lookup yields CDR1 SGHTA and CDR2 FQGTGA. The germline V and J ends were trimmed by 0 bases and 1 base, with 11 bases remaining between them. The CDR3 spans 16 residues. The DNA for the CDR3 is TGTGCCAGCAGCTTAACGGGCGGTGGCCGCACAGATACGCAGTATTTT. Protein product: CASSLTGGGRTDTQYF.

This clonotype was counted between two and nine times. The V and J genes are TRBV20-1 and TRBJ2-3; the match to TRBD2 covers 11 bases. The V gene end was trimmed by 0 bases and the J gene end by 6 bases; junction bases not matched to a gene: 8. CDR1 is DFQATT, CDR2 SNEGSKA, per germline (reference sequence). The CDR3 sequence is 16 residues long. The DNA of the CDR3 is TGCAGTGCTAGAGATACCACTAGCGGGGGCGATGATACGCAGTATTTT. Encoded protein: CSARDTTSGGDDTQYF.

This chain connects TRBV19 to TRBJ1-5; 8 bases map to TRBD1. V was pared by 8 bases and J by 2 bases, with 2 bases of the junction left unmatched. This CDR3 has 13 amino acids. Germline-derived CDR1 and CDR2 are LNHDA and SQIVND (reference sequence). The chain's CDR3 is CASGTGRNQPQHF. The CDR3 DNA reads TGTGCCAGTGGGACAGGCCGCAATCAGCCCCAGCATTTT.

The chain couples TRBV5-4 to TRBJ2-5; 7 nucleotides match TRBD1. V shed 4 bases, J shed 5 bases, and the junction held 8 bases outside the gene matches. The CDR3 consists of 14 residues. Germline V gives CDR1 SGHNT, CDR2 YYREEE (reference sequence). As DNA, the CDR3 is TGTGCCAGCAGCCCCGAGACAGGGTTGGAGACCCAGTACTTC. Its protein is CASSPETGLETQYF.

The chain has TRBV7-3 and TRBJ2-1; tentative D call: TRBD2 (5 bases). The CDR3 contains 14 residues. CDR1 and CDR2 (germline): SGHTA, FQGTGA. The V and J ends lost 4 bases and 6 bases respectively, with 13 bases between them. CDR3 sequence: CASSSGSIPNEQFF. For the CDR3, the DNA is TGTGCCAGCAGCTCTGGGAGTATACCCAATGAGCAGTTCTTC.

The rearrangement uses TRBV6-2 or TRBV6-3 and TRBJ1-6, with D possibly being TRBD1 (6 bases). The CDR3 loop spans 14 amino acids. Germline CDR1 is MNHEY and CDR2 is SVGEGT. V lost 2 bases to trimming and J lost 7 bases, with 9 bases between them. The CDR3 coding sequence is TGTGCCAGCAGTTACGGACAGCCAAATTCACCCCTCCACTTT. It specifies CASSYGQPNSPLHF.

CDR3 residues: CASSLDEVSLEQYF. CDR3 in DNA: TGTGCCAGCAGCTTAGATGAAGTATCTCTCGAGCAGTACTTC. The chain employs TRBV11-3 and TRBJ2-7; D remains ambiguous. Trimming removed 0 bases from V and 6 bases from J, with 12 bases in between. Germline V gene sequence: CDR1 SGHNT, CDR2 YENEEA. The CDR3 totals 14 residues.

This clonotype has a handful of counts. The CDR3 here is CSVEMGGVGETQYF. The CDR3 nucleotides are TGCAGCGTTGAAATGGGGGGGGTAGGAGAGACCCAGTACTTC. The chain couples TRBV29-1 to TRBJ2-5; TRBD2 agrees at 7 bases. J lost 4 bases, V lost 2 bases, and 7 bases had no gene match. This CDR3 is 14 amino acids long. Germline-derived CDR1 and CDR2 are SQVTM and ANQGSEA.

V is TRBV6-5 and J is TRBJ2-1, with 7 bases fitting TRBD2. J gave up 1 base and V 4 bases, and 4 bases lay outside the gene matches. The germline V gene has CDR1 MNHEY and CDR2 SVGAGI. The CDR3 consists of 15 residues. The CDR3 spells CASSSRRGSYNEQFF. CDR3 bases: TGTGCCAGCAGTTCGCGGCGGGGGTCCTACAATGAGCAGTTCTTC.

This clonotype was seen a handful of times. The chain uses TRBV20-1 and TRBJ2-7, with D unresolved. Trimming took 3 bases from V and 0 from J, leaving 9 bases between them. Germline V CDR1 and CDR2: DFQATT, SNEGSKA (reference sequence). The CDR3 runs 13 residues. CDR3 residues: CSARGSYSYEQYF. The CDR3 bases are TGCAGTGCTAGGGGATCATACTCCTACGAGCAGTACTTC.

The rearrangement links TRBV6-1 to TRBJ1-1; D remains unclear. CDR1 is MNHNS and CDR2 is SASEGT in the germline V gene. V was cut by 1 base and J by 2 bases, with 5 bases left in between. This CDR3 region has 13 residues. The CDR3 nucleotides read TGTGCCAGCAGTGAAGTTGGTAACACTGAAGCTTTCTTT. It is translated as CASSEVGNTEAFF.

CDR3 loop: CASRGGQPNYGYTF. The CDR3 DNA reads as TGTGCCAGCAGAGGGGGACAGCCGAACTATGGCTACACCTTC. The chain couples TRBV6-1 to TRBJ1-2; 7 bases are a match to TRBD1. The J segment lost 2 bases and the V segment lost 6 bases, leaving 6 bases of the junction unmatched. The CDR3 totals 14 residues. CDR1 is MNHNS and CDR2 is SASEGT in the germline V gene.

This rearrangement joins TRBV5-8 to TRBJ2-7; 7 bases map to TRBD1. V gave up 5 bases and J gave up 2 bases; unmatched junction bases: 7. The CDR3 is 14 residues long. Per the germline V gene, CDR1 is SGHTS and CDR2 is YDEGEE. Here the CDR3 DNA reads TGTGCCAGCAGATACGGGACAGCCACCTACGAGCAGTACTTC. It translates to CASRYGTATYEQYF.

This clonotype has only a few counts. Written as DNA, the CDR3 is TGCAGTGCTAGAGTTAAAAGCCCCCTAGGCGGGAGGTCTACCCATGAGCAGTTCTTC. Protein sequence: CSARVKSPLGGRSTHEQFF. The chain has TRBV20-1 and TRBJ2-1, with 8 bases lining up with TRBD2. From germline, CDR1 is DFQATT and CDR2 SNEGSKA (reference sequence). This CDR3 is 19 amino acids long. V gave up 1 base and J gave up 8 bases; unmatched junction bases: 22.